The sequence of this T cell receptor (beta chain) was determined in a study of identical twins. TCRdb re-analysed the 5' RACE reads in MiXCR, keeping a single row per CDR3 protein. The data show 1.5 million to 2 million distinct CDR3 sequences, with under 35% seen just once and about 0.27% held by the top ten. The sequencing input was cord blood. This receptor was obtained from a newborn girl in good health.

CDR3: CSARDATGGGYTF. As DNA, the CDR3 is TGCAGTGCTAGAGACGCCACAGGGGGCGGCTACACCTTC. The genes are TRBV20-1 and TRBJ1-2; 9 bases line up with TRBD1. V dropped 0 bases and J dropped 8; count of bases not matched to a gene: 4. The germline V gene encodes CDR1 DFQATT and CDR2 SNEGSKA (reference sequence). This CDR3 has 13 residues.